This T cell receptor (beta chain) was profiled in a study of blood T cell repertoires in COVID-19. For the study at large: Sites across the United States, Italy and Spain contributed samples from acute and convalescent COVID-19.

The table came from immunoSEQ multiplex PCR; TCRdb's copy has only in-frame clones and leaves some out. Among nearly 200,000 clones listed, roughly 84% were seen once. The germline V gene encodes CDR1 MNHNS and CDR2 SASEGT. The V gene end was trimmed by 3 bases and the J gene end by 0 bases; junction bases not matched to a gene: 8. The CDR3 is 17 amino acids. This sequence joins TRBV6-1 and TRBJ1-3; 7 bases match TRBD1. This TCR came from a human donor in a cohort sampled during active COVID-19. Input material: peripheral blood. The CDR3 region has the DNA TGTGCCAGCAGTGATGGGGCCCCAGGGGGCTCTGGAAACACCATATATTTT. Residues: CASSDGAPGGSGNTIYF.